Listed below are T cell receptor beta chains from one sample, sequenced in a study of blood T cells in healthy people across ages. One entry per CDR3 protein results from TCRdb running MiXCR on the 5' RACE reads. There are hundreds of thousands of distinct CDR3 sequences in the sample; about 42% occur only once, and 15% to 20% lies in the top ten. Source material: blood. The receptors originated from a man of 80 years or more in good health. Each CDR3 is given with its conserved first and last residue. Each record gives: D gene, clone size, J gene, V gene, CDR3 protein, CDR3 DNA. D genes are given only for firm matches. Not every row has a clone size; where given, it reads once, few, many or a size class.

TRBD2 | . | TRBJ2-5 | TRBV29-1 | CSYLTGLDETQYF | TGCAGCTACCTCACGGGACTAGATGAGACCCAGTACTTC
TRBD2 | once | TRBJ2-3 | TRBV6-6 | CACFTSGSQVTDTQYF | TGTGCCTGCTTTACTAGCGGGAGTCAGGTCACAGATACGCAGTATTTT
. | . | TRBJ1-2 | TRBV12-3/TRBV12-4 | CASRSNTGSTTYGYTF | TGTGCCAGCAGATCCAACACAGGATCCACTACCTATGGCTACACCTTC
. | . | TRBJ2-7 | TRBV7-9 | CASSLGASEQYF | TGTGCCAGCAGCTTAGGCGCGTCCGAGCAGTACTTC
. | few | TRBJ2-7 | TRBV5-1 | CASSLFHDYEQYF | TGCGCCAGCAGCTTGTTCCACGACTACGAGCAGTACTTC
. | many | TRBJ2-1 | TRBV20-1 | CSARPPGTLLDEQFF | TGCAGTGCTAGACCCCCGGGGACTCTCCTCGATGAGCAGTTCTTC
TRBD2 | many | TRBJ2-7 | TRBV29-1 | CSVLAGFSAEQYF | TGCAGCGTACTAGCGGGATTTTCAGCCGAGCAGTACTTC
TRBD2 | many | TRBJ2-6 | TRBV6-6 | CASSYDSGRASGANVLTF | TGTGCCAGCAGTTACGATAGCGGGAGGGCCTCTGGGGCCAACGTCCTGACTTTC
. | few | TRBJ2-7 | TRBV28 | CATEPRANARSEQYF | TGTGCCACCGAACCTCGGGCCAACGCACGTTCCGAGCAGTACTTC
TRBD1 | once | TRBJ1-1 | TRBV12-3/TRBV12-4 | CASSIDRVGTGAFF | TGTGCCAGCAGTATAGACAGGGTAGGGACTGGAGCTTTCTTT
. | . | TRBJ2-3 | TRBV25-1 | CASSEYILGSTDTQYF | TGTGCCAGCAGTGAATATATCCTTGGGAGCACAGATACGCAGTATTTT
. | . | TRBJ2-7 | TRBV20-1 | CSARDWGGPYEQYF | TGCAGTGCTAGAGATTGGGGGGGCCCCTACGAGCAGTACTTC
. | . | TRBJ2-5 | TRBV7-2 | CASSLWGSETQYF | TGTGCCAGCAGCTTATGGGGCTCCGAGACCCAGTACTTC
. | few | TRBJ2-3 | TRBV6-5 | CASSEGVGVPGTQYF | TGTGCCAGCAGCGAGGGGGTTGGTGTTCCGGGTACGCAGTATTTT
. | . | TRBJ2-1 | TRBV5-1 | CASSLADRTETQFF | TGCGCCAGCAGCTTGGCGGACCGAACGGAGACCCAGTTCTTC
. | . | TRBJ2-4 | TRBV28 | CASRDPSGVGTNIQYF | TGTGCCAGCAGAGACCCGTCAGGGGTGGGTACGAACATTCAGTACTTC
TRBD1 | . | TRBJ2-1 | TRBV7-3 | CASGQGVNNEQFF | TGTGCCAGCGGACAGGGGGTAAACAATGAGCAGTTCTTC
. | . | TRBJ2-7 | TRBV6-2/TRBV6-3 | CASSYELAPHEQYF | TGTGCCAGCAGTTACGAGCTAGCACCCCACGAGCAGTACTTC
TRBD1 | few | TRBJ1-5 | TRBV29-1 | CSVGTGDGQPQHF | TGCAGCGTTGGGACAGGGGACGGTCAGCCCCAGCATTTT
TRBD2 | . | TRBJ2-1 | TRBV5-1 | CASSFRTSGRIDEQFF | TGCGCCAGCAGCTTCCGGACTAGCGGGAGAATAGATGAGCAGTTCTTC
TRBD2 | . | TRBJ2-1 | TRBV12-5 | CASGLVIAGGVYNEQFF | TGTGCTAGTGGTTTGGTGATAGCGGGGGGGGTCTACAATGAGCAGTTCTTC
. | few | TRBJ1-4 | TRBV7-2 | CASSADTPVGEKLFF | TGTGCCAGCAGCGCAGACACCCCGGTCGGGGAAAAACTGTTTTTT
. | . | TRBJ1-1 | TRBV7-8 | CASSPLLSTENTEAFF | TGTGCCAGCAGCCCCTTACTTTCAACAGAGAACACTGAAGCTTTCTTT
. | few | TRBJ2-5 | TRBV4-2 | CASSQDEGGDSPTQYF | TGTGCCAGCAGCCAAGATGAAGGGGGGGATTCGCCGACCCAGTACTTC
. | . | TRBJ2-4 | TRBV5-5 | CASSLDGVIKNIQYF | TGTGCCAGCAGCTTGGATGGGGTGATCAAAAACATTCAGTACTTC
. | . | TRBJ1-2 | TRBV20-1 | CSAREHREGYGYTF | TGCAGTGCTAGAGAGCACAGGGAAGGGTATGGCTACACCTTC
. | . | TRBJ2-7 | TRBV7-2 | CASSSSSKRPYEQYF | TGTGCCAGCAGCTCTTCCTCAAAGCGACCGTACGAGCAGTACTTC
TRBD1 | . | TRBJ2-7 | TRBV18 | CASSPATGGVYEQYF | TGTGCCAGCTCACCCGCTACAGGGGGCGTCTACGAGCAGTACTTC
TRBD2 | . | TRBJ2-3 | TRBV5-1 | CASSWALGGTSGRMADTQYF | TGCGCCAGCAGCTGGGCACTAGGGGGAACTAGCGGGAGAATGGCAGATACGCAGTATTTT
. | once | TRBJ1-2 | TRBV2 | CASRIQGYNYGYTF | TGTGCCAGCAGGATACAGGGTTATAACTATGGCTACACCTTC
. | . | TRBJ2-7 | TRBV4-2 | CASSQEHRYSYEQYF | TGTGCCAGCAGCCAAGAGCACCGTTACTCCTACGAGCAGTACTTC
TRBD2 | . | TRBJ2-3 | TRBV20-1 | CSATLAGVRDTRYF | TGCAGTGCTACATTAGCGGGAGTACGAGATACGCGGTATTTT
. | many | TRBJ1-2 | TRBV29-1 | CSVEYGTYGYTF | TGCAGCGTTGAATACGGGACCTATGGCTACACCTTC
TRBD2 | . | TRBJ2-1 | TRBV5-1 | CASSLNPSGSSYNEQFF | TGCGCCAGCAGCTTGAACCCTAGCGGAAGCTCCTACAATGAGCAGTTCTTC
TRBD1 | . | TRBJ2-6 | TRBV28 | CANSLSGTGVTGANVLTF | TGTGCCAACAGTTTAAGTGGGACAGGGGTTACCGGGGCCAACGTCCTGACTTTC
. | . | TRBJ2-1 | TRBV10-3 | CAISGSRTLSYNEQFF | TGTGCCATCAGTGGATCTAGGACTCTGTCCTACAATGAGCAGTTCTTC
. | few | TRBJ2-1 | TRBV7-2 | CASSLRSTKTGTFYNEQFF | TGTGCCAGCAGCTTACGATCCACAAAAACCGGGACATTTTACAATGAGCAGTTCTTC
TRBD2 | . | TRBJ2-1 | TRBV29-1 | CSVDWSSGTLETQFF | TGCAGCGTTGATTGGTCTAGCGGGACCCTAGAGACCCAGTTCTTC
. | . | TRBJ2-1 | TRBV2 | CASSEAPLVLGEQFF | TGTGCCAGCAGTGAAGCCCCTCTAGTACTAGGTGAGCAGTTCTTC
. | few | TRBJ2-3 | TRBV5-1 | CASANGVNGRTDTQYF | TGCGCCAGCGCGAACGGGGTAAATGGACGCACAGATACGCAGTATTTT
TRBD1 | . | TRBJ1-5 | TRBV6-1 | CASSGGQGAFQPQHF | TGTGCCAGCAGTGGGGGACAGGGGGCTTTTCAGCCCCAGCATTTT
. | . | TRBJ2-2 | TRBV3-1 | CACSQDQGLDGELFF | TGTGCCTGCAGCCAAGATCAGGGGCTGGACGGGGAGCTGTTTTTT
. | . | TRBJ1-1 | TRBV29-1 | CSVEIQMNTEAFF | TGCAGCGTTGAAATACAGATGAACACTGAAGCTTTCTTT
TRBD1 | . | TRBJ2-7 | TRBV28 | CASVTGGYEQYF | TGTGCCAGCGTGACAGGGGGGTACGAGCAGTACTTC
TRBD2 | few | TRBJ2-7 | TRBV6-2/TRBV6-3 | CASSRLAGYYEQYF | TGTGCCAGCAGTCGACTAGCGGGGTACTACGAGCAGTACTTC
. | . | TRBJ1-1 | TRBV11-2 | CASSLGNSNTEAFF | TGTGCCAGCAGCTTAGGCAACAGTAACACTGAAGCTTTCTTT
. | once | TRBJ2-3 | TRBV7-9 | CASSLVGAEDTQYF | TGTGCCAGCAGCTTAGTGGGGGCAGAAGATACGCAGTATTTT
TRBD1 | . | TRBJ1-1 | TRBV7-2 | CASSATGGFEAFF | TGTGCCAGCAGCGCGACAGGGGGCTTTGAAGCTTTCTTT
. | . | TRBJ2-7 | TRBV11-1 | CASSSSTFEQYF | TGTGCCAGCAGCTCCTCGACATTCGAGCAGTACTTC